These 20 T cell receptor beta chains were sequenced from one sample in a study of beta chain features in type 1 diabetes (dated by TCRdb to the late 2010s). These receptors have no identified antigens. The protocol used for the library was the immunoSEQ multiplex PCR assay. All of the isolated RNA was reverse transcribed with the High Capacity cDNA Reverse Transcription Kit, so expressed TCRB transcripts were sequenced. TCRdb retrieved this table from immuneACCESS and kept in-frame rearrangements only. Not all clones are present; in checked studies, unresolved V genes account for under half, and no reason is known for the remainder. The sample yields over 150,000 clones; 8% to 9.5% were counted once. Of the sample, 0.45% to 0.6% is held by the ten largest clones. Results the study describes overall, beyond this receptor: Type 1 diabetes patients showed a moderate but significant shortening of TCRB CDR3 length in all four CD4+ subsets.

Sequencing input: central memory CD4+ T cells from blood. The receptor source for this set is a woman between 18 and 29 years old with type 1 diabetes.

The chain recombines TRBV29-1 with TRBJ2-7; D possibly corresponds to TRBD2 (5 bases). CDR1 and CDR2 from the germline V gene are SQVTM and ANQGSEA. Trimming removed 4 bases at V and 0 bases at J, with 13 bases between. This CDR3 comprises 14 residues. The CDR3 spells CSVASFEGSYEQYF. CDR3 nucleotide sequence: TGCAGCGTTGCATCTTTTGAGGGCTCCTACGAGCAGTACTTC.

This clone has just a few counts. The V gene is TRBV11-2, the J gene TRBJ2-7; TRBD2 matches at 9 bases. The CDR3 length is 13 residues. In germline, CDR1 is SGHAT, CDR2 FQNNGV. J gave up 6 bases and V 4 bases, and 4 bases lay outside the gene matches. The CDR3 DNA is TGTGCCAGCAGCTCGGGACTAGCTGGCGAGCAGTACTTC. It codes for CASSSGLAGEQYF.

In its sample, this clone was seen a few times. This sequence joins TRBV6-1 and TRBJ2-1, with a weak D call TRBD2 (6 bases). This CDR3 is built from 14 residues. Germline assignment: CDR1 MNHNS and CDR2 SASEGT. Between the trimmed V and J ends, which lost 6 bases and 0 bases, there was a span of 9 bases. CDR3 sequence reads: CASSGGISYNEQFF. As DNA, the CDR3 is TGTGCCAGCAGCGGAGGGATCTCCTACAATGAGCAGTTCTTC.

This chain joins TRBV29-1 and TRBJ1-1; TRBD1 agrees at 9 bases. The CDR3 length is 13 residues. Looked up from germline, CDR1 is SQVTM and CDR2 is ANQGSEA. The V gene end was trimmed by 4 bases and the J gene end by 3 bases; junction bases not matched to a gene: 3. In nucleotides, the CDR3 is TGCAGCGTTGCAGGGACAGGGTACACTGAAGCTTTCTTT. It codes for CSVAGTGYTEAFF.

The chain has TRBV7-2 and TRBJ2-1, with D tentatively TRBD2 (7 bases). This CDR3 contains 15 residues. The V end was cut by 5 bases, the J end by 4 bases, with 15 bases between. CDR1 and CDR2 from the germline V gene are SGHTA and FQGNSA. This chain's CDR3 is CASSPRGGRYNEQFF. The CDR3 region has the DNA TGTGCCAGCAGCCCCAGGGGCGGGAGATACAATGAGCAGTTCTTC.

The table lists this clone with many counts. The chain couples TRBV29-1 to TRBJ1-5, with D possibly matching TRBD1 (5 bases). Germline assignment: CDR1 SQVTM and CDR2 ANQGSEA. The V and J ends lost 6 bases and 7 bases respectively, with 16 bases between them. The CDR3 spans 13 residues. CDR3 sequence (DNA): TGCAGCGTCGGTGGGGGGACGGAGCAGCCCCAGCATTTT. It yields the protein CSVGGGTEQPQHF.

V gene TRBV19 combines with J gene TRBJ2-4; tentative D call: TRBD2 (6 bases). The V end lost 8 bases, the J end lost 7 bases, and 18 bases lay between the germline ends. CDR3 length: 14 residues. Looked up from germline, CDR1 is LNHDA and CDR2 is SQIVND (reference sequence). DNA of the CDR3: TGTGCCAGTCGGACCGGGACTGGGGGGAACATTCAGTACTTC. Amino acids: CASRTGTGGNIQYF. The variable domain in full, completed from reference TRBV19 and TRBJ2-4, reads DGGITQSPKYLFRKEGQNVTLSCEQNLNHDAMYWYRQDPGQGLRLIYYSQIVNDFQKGDIAEGYSVSREKKESFPLTVTSAQKNPTAFYLCASRTGTGGNIQYFGAGTRLSVL.

This clone was seen a handful of times. V usage is TRBV27 and J usage is TRBJ2-4; D not resolved. Germline values: CDR1 MNHEY, CDR2 SMNVEV (reference sequence). Deletions cut 4 bases from V and 0 bases from J, with 19 bases between. The CDR3 length is 18 residues. The CDR3 region has the DNA TGTGCCAGCAGTTCCCCGGTGGGCAGCCACTTAGCCAAAAACATTCAGTACTTC. Encoded protein: CASSSPVGSHLAKNIQYF.

This clone was recorded a few times. The chain uses TRBV11-2 and TRBJ2-4; weak D call: TRBD1 (6 bases). From germline, CDR1 is SGHAT and CDR2 FQNNGV. Trimming stripped 5 bases from V and 9 bases from J, with 17 bases between. The CDR3 length is 14 residues. In DNA, the CDR3 is TGTGCCAGCAGCCGTCAATCAGGGGTGGGCATTCAGTACTTC. It codes for CASSRQSGVGIQYF. The full variable domain, completed using reference TRBV11-2 and TRBJ2-4, is EAGVAQSPRYKIIEKRQSVAFWCNPISGHATLYWYQQILGQGPKLLIQFQNNGVVDDSQLPKDRFSAERLKGVDSTLKIQPAKLEDSAVYLCASSRQSGVGIQYFGAGTRLSVL.

This clone was counted only a few times. The chain carries TRBV5-1 and TRBJ2-6, with D perhaps matching TRBD1 (5 bases). Germline lookup yields CDR1 SGHRS and CDR2 YFSETQ. The ends were cut back, 0 bases at V and 2 bases at J, with 6 bases in the middle. This CDR3 has 15 residues. The CDR3 DNA reads as TGCGCCAGCAGCTTGGCAGGGACTGGGGCCAACGTCCTGACTTTC. Protein: CASSLAGTGANVLTF.

There are a few counts of this clone. The J gene is TRBJ1-2, the V gene TRBV27; a weak D match, TRBD1 (6 bases). The CDR3 contains 15 residues. V lost 8 bases and J 7 bases, leaving 23 bases between the germline ends. Germline assignment: CDR1 MNHEY and CDR2 SMNVEV (reference sequence). The CDR3 coding sequence is TGTGCCAGCCGAGCCCGACGAGGGGGGGCAAGTGGCTACACCTTC. Encoded protein: CASRARRGGASGYTF.

In its sample, this clone was seen a few times. V is TRBV7-9 and J is TRBJ2-7; 8 nucleotides align to TRBD1. The germline V gene has CDR1 SEHNR and CDR2 FQNEAQ (reference sequence). The CDR3 extends over 16 amino acids. V trimming: 2 bases; J trimming: 5 bases; junction bases outside the gene matches: 11. The CDR3 loop is CASSLSRTGSQNEQYF. In DNA form, the CDR3 reads TGTGCCAGCAGCTTATCCCGGACAGGGTCTCAGAACGAGCAGTACTTC.

This clone was recorded a few times. The chain uses TRBV6-5 and TRBJ2-5; D is unresolved. Germline V CDR1 and CDR2: MNHEY, SVGAGI. V shed 10 bases and J shed 5 bases, with 5 bases lying between them. The CDR3 is made up of 9 amino acids. The DNA of the CDR3 is TGTGCCATCCGGGAGACCCAGTACTTC. Translation: CAIRETQYF.

This clone appeared a few times. The rearrangement joins TRBV5-1 to TRBJ2-5; TRBD2 agrees at 12 bases. The CDR3 runs 15 residues. Germline CDR1 reads SGHRS; CDR2 reads YFSETQ. The trim removed 5 bases at V and 2 bases at J, leaving 4 bases unmatched. CDR3 in amino acids: CASRQLAGGQETQYF. Here the CDR3 DNA reads TGCGCCAGCAGGCAGCTAGCGGGGGGGCAAGAGACCCAGTACTTC.

The chain couples TRBV7-2 to TRBJ1-1, with a possible D match to TRBD1 (5 bases). This CDR3 comprises 15 residues. V was cut by 5 bases and J by 3 bases, with 16 bases left in between. Germline loops: CDR1 SGHTA, CDR2 FQGNSA. CDR3 coding DNA: TGTGCCAGCAGCCGGTGGGGGGGAACGGACACTGAAGCTTTCTTT. Translation gives CASSRWGGTDTEAFF.

This clone turned up a few times. The J gene is TRBJ2-1, the V gene TRBV28; D ambiguous. CDR3 length equals 15 residues. The germline gives CDR1 MDHEN, CDR2 SYDVKM. The ends were cut back, 4 bases at V and 7 bases at J, with 17 bases in the middle. For the CDR3, the DNA is TGTGCCAGCAGTTCTTCAGTATCCCCGCTGAATGAGCAGTTCTTC. Its protein is CASSSSVSPLNEQFF.

This clone was detected a few times. The chain combines TRBV28 with TRBJ2-1; 7 bases align to TRBD2. This CDR3 has 13 amino acids. The germline V gene has CDR1 MDHEN and CDR2 SYDVKM. V was pared by 8 bases and J by 8 bases, with 9 bases of the junction left unmatched. CDR3 coding DNA: TGTGCCAGCCCCTCATGGGGAGGGTATGAGCAGTTCTTC. This encodes CASPSWGGYEQFF.

The chain carries TRBV11-3 and TRBJ2-3, with D perhaps matching TRBD2 (6 bases). CDR3 length: 15 residues. Per germline, CDR1 SGHNT and CDR2 YENEEA. V was shortened by 5 bases and J by 2 bases, with 14 bases between the two germline ends. Here the CDR3 DNA reads TGTGCCAGCAGCCCTAGCGACAGCATCACAGATACGCAGTATTTT. Its protein is CASSPSDSITDTQYF.

V gene TRBV7-6 combines with J gene TRBJ1-1, with TRBD1 as a possible D gene (6 bases). The CDR3 length is 13 residues. V was trimmed by 4 bases and J by 4 bases, leaving 10 bases between them. Germline CDR1 is SGHVS and CDR2 is FNYEAQ. CDR3 sequence (DNA): TGTGCCAGCAGCTCTACAGGGATCACTGAAGCTTTCTTT. It translates to CASSSTGITEAFF. The whole variable domain, remainder taken from reference TRBV7-6 and TRBJ1-1, is GAGVSQSPRYKVTKRGQDVALRCDPISGHVSLYWYRQALGQGPEFLTYFNYEAQQDKSGLPNDRFSAERPEGSISTLTIQRTEQRDSAMYRCASSSTGITEAFFGQGTRLTVV.

In this sample, this clone turned up a few times. This chain connects TRBV7-2 to TRBJ1-2; D remains unclear. Germline CDR1 reads SGHTA; CDR2 reads FQGNSA. Trimming cost V 4 bases and J 8 bases, with 17 bases left between them. The CDR3 covers 14 residues. The CDR3, as DNA: TGTGCCAGCAGCTCCCTCAATCGGTCCCTGGGCTACACCTTC. This sequence encodes CASSSLNRSLGYTF.